This is a list of T cell receptor beta chains from one sample in a study of blood T cell repertoires in COVID-19. Some clones are missing from TCRdb's copy, which holds only in-frame ones; the method was immunoSEQ multiplex PCR. Of 200,000 to 250,000 clones in the sample, almost 90% were seen once. Sequenced: PBMCs or T cells enriched from blood (not recorded which). These receptors were taken from a man aged 25-45 years who had been exposed to COVID-19. The CDR3 runs from the conserved cysteine through the conserved F or W. A D gene is named only where the DNA matches it firmly. For some rows the clone size is stated as once, few or many, or as a class when expanded; others skip it.

-	TRBJ1-2	TRBV3-1/TRBV3-2	-	TGTGCCAGCAGCCAAGAAATCGGGACTACCCATGGCTACACCTTC	CASSQEIGTTHGYTF
-	TRBJ1-1	TRBV29-1	-	TGCAGCGTAACAGAGGGGGTAAACACTGAAGCTTTCTTT	CSVTEGVNTEAFF
-	TRBJ1-3	TRBV6-5	-	TGTGCCAGCCAGATCTCTGGAAACACCATATATTTT	CASQISGNTIYF
once	TRBJ2-1	TRBV2	TRBD2	TGTGCCAGCAGTGAATCCTTTAGACTAGCGGGGAATGAGCAGTTCTTC	CASSESFRLAGNEQFF
-	TRBJ2-1	TRBV9	TRBD2	TGTGCCAGCAGCACTCCTAGCGGGTTTTACAATGAGCAGTTCTTC	CASSTPSGFYNEQFF
-	TRBJ2-5	TRBV2	-	TGTGCCAGCAGTCGAAACTACCAAGAGACCCAGTACTTC	CASSRNYQETQYF
-	TRBJ2-1	TRBV5-4	TRBD2	TGTGCCAGCAGCACTCGCAAGGGGCTAGCGGGGGTCAATGAGCAGTTCTTC	CASSTRKGLAGVNEQFF
-	TRBJ1-5	TRBV29-1	-	TGCGCTTCAGCTCCGGGCGCGGGTCAGCCCCAGCATTTT	CASAPGAGQPQHF
-	TRBJ1-2	TRBV5-1	-	TGCGCCAGCAGCCTATACGCGGGGAACTATGGCTACACCTTC	CASSLYAGNYGYTF
-	TRBJ2-3	TRBV4-1	TRBD2	TGCGCCAGCAGCCCTGGACTAGCGGGGGTGGATACGCAGTATTTT	CASSPGLAGVDTQYF
-	TRBJ2-3	TRBV19	TRBD2	TGTGCCAGTAGTACCCGGGATAGCGGGGGCCTGGGAGATACGCAGTATTTT	CASSTRDSGGLGDTQYF
many	TRBJ1-2	TRBV9	-	TGTGCCAGCAGCGTAGTTCGAGGAGGGGATGGCTACACCTTC	CASSVVRGGDGYTF
-	TRBJ1-5	TRBV12-3/TRBV12-4	-	TGTGCCAGCAGTTCCGTCGGGTTTCCCCAGCATTTT	CASSSVGFPQHF
-	TRBJ1-6	TRBV15	TRBD1	TGTGCCACCAGCAGAAACACTCCGGGACAGATAATTAATTCACCCCTCCACTTT	CATSRNTPGQIINSPLHF
-	TRBJ2-2	TRBV3-1/TRBV3-2	-	TGTGCCAGCAGCCAAGATTTGTGGCGGAGGAACACCGGGGAGCTGTTTTTT	CASSQDLWRRNTGELFF
-	TRBJ2-3	TRBV6-4	TRBD1	TGTGCCAGCAGTGCCACCGGGACAGGGGGAACAGATACGCAGTATTTT	CASSATGTGGTDTQYF
-	TRBJ1-6	TRBV27	TRBD1	TGTGCCAGCAGTTTAAGGGACAGGGACTCACCCCTCCACTTT	CASSLRDRDSPLHF
-	TRBJ2-2	TRBV7-3	-	TGTGCCAGCAGCCCCTTGGCAGGGGGGACCGGGGAGCTGTTTTTT	CASSPLAGGTGELFF
-	TRBJ1-2	TRBV5-1	-	TGCGCCAGCAGCTTGGGTACGGGAACTAACTATGGCTACACCTTC	CASSLGTGTNYGYTF
-	TRBJ1-1	TRBV12-3/TRBV12-4	-	TGTGCCAGCAGTTTCAGACAGCAAGCTTTCTTT	CASSFRQQAFF
once	TRBJ1-5	TRBV5-6	-	TGTGCCAGCAGCTTGGGTTTGGCTCAGGGGCCCCAGCATTTT	CASSLGLAQGPQHF
-	TRBJ1-2	TRBV4-2	-	TGTGCCAGCAGCCAAGTTCCCCCAGTTAACTATGGCTACACCTTC	CASSQVPPVNYGYTF
-	TRBJ1-5	TRBV6-5	TRBD1	TGTGCCACCCAGGGGGCAGCAAATCAGCCCCAGCATTTT	CATQGAANQPQHF
-	TRBJ2-1	TRBV29-1	TRBD1	TGCAGCGTTGAAGATAGGGGACAGTCACTCGGCAATGAGCAGTTCTTC	CSVEDRGQSLGNEQFF
-	TRBJ2-3	TRBV30	-	TGTGCCTGGAGTGTGGACCCATGGCGGGGCACAGATACGCAGTATTTT	CAWSVDPWRGTDTQYF
-	TRBJ2-2	TRBV4-2	TRBD2	TGTGCCAGCAGCCAAGTAATAGCGGGGCCCGGGGAGCTGTTTTTT	CASSQVIAGPGELFF
-	TRBJ1-1	TRBV6-1	TRBD1	TGTGCCAGCAGTGACCAACAGGGGGAGAACACTGAAGCTTTCTTT	CASSDQQGENTEAFF
few	TRBJ2-2	TRBV6-4	TRBD2	TGTGCCAGCAGTGACTCAGCGGGGGCTTACACCGGGGAGCTGTTTTTT	CASSDSAGAYTGELFF
-	TRBJ1-3	TRBV9	-	TGTGCCAGCAGCGTAGAGCCTGGGCACTCTGGAAACACCATATATTTT	CASSVEPGHSGNTIYF
few	TRBJ2-1	TRBV6-1	-	TGTGCCAGCAGTGAATGGGCTAGCCAGGACAATGAGCAGTTCTTC	CASSEWASQDNEQFF
-	TRBJ2-3	TRBV19	-	TGTGCCAGTAGCTCCCGGTGGGGGGTCACAGATACGCAGTATTTT	CASSSRWGVTDTQYF